This TCR beta chain stems from a study of blood T cell repertoires in COVID-19. Study as a whole: COVID-19 samples from acute and convalescent phases originated in the United States, Italy and Spain. Nucleic acid was either cDNA or gDNA, and it came from T cells, B-cell-depleted T cells, or PBMCs.

The protocol was immunoSEQ multiplex PCR, while the TCRdb copy is restricted to in-frame clones and leaves out a portion. The sample consists of 55,000 to 75,000 clones, roughly 80% of them appearing once. The CDR3 totals 14 residues. Germline V gives CDR1 MNHNY, CDR2 SVGAGI (reference sequence). The V gene end was trimmed by 4 bases and the J gene end by 5 bases; junction bases not matched to a gene: 6. The chain employs TRBV6-6 and TRBJ1-2, with 8 bases identical to TRBD1. What was sequenced was peripheral blood. This receptor was taken from a man older than 75 with COVID-19, enrolled during active disease. This CDR3 reads CASSSGQGGYGYTF. The CDR3 DNA reads as TGTGCCAGCAGTTCCGGACAGGGAGGGTATGGCTACACCTTC.